The rows below give T cell receptor beta chains drawn from one sample of a study of shared clonotypes between healthy human individuals. Data came from immunoSEQ multiplex PCR; TCRdb stores just in-frame clones and leaves some out. The data contain about 680,000 clones, more than 70% of them singletons. Sequenced material: memory CD4+ T cells sorted from blood. The receptors originated from a woman aged 25-40 years in good health. CDR3s include the opening cysteine and the closing phenylalanine or tryptophan. The order of the fields is clone size, J gene, D gene, V gene, CDR3 DNA, CDR3 protein. A D gene is named only where the DNA matches it firmly. Rows may omit the clone size; those that give it use once, few, many or a size class.

. | TRBJ2-1 | TRBD2 | TRBV7-2 | TGTGCCAGCAGCTTACTTATTGGCACTAGCGGGAGTAATGAGCAGTTCTTC | CASSLLIGTSGSNEQFF
. | TRBJ2-5 | . | TRBV18 | TGTGCCAGCTCAAACGGACGTATGGAGACCCAGTACTTC | CASSNGRMETQYF
. | TRBJ2-5 | TRBD1 | TRBV5-4 | TGTGCCAGCAGCTCGCAGGGGGCAGTCGGAGAGACCCAGTACTTC | CASSSQGAVGETQYF
few | TRBJ1-1 | . | TRBV7-2 | TGTGCCAGCAGCCCCAGCCTGAACACTGAAGCTTTCTTT | CASSPSLNTEAFF
. | TRBJ1-2 | TRBD1 | TRBV19 | TGTGCCAGTAGTACGGGACAGGGGCATGCCTGCACCTTC | CASSTGQGHACTF
. | TRBJ2-3 | . | TRBV30 | TGTGCCTGGCCGGTAGAGGATACGAGCACAGATACGCAGTATTTT | CAWPVEDTSTDTQYF
. | TRBJ2-7 | TRBD2 | TRBV5-8 | TGTGCCAGCAGCCCAGGTTCGAGCGGGAGTAGGGAGCAGTACTTC | CASSPGSSGSREQYF
. | TRBJ2-7 | . | TRBV5-5 | TGTGCCAGCAGCTTAGGACTTCTCCTTTACGAGCAGTACTTC | CASSLGLLLYEQYF
once | TRBJ1-2 | . | TRBV11-2 | TGTGCCAGCAGCTTATCCGGCCAGCTTAACTATGGCTACGCCTTC | CASSLSGQLNYGYAF
. | TRBJ1-1 | . | TRBV28 | TGTGCCAGCAGCCTTCCCGAGGTATACACTGAAGCTTTCTTT | CASSLPEVYTEAFF
. | TRBJ1-1 | . | TRBV6-1 | TGTGCCAGCAGCCAGACAGACCTTACTGAAGCTTTCTTT | CASSQTDLTEAFF